The 23 T cell receptor beta chains reported below all come from one sample, sequenced in a study of blood T cells in healthy people across ages. It was with a sample-barcoded 5' primer and a J-beta primer mix that a second PCR of about 6 to 12 cycles was run. Via MiXCR, TCRdb re-called the 5' RACE reads, giving one row per CDR3 protein. The sample lists 1.2 million to 1.5 million distinct CDR3 sequences, 40% to 50% seen once, with 7% to 9.5% in the top ten. Sequenced sample: blood. The receptors stem from a woman under 30 in good health.

The chain uses TRBV12-3 or TRBV12-4 and TRBJ2-4; no clear D gene. Matching the DNA end better, TRBJ2-5 makes the J call doubtful. This CDR3 has 13 residues. CDR3: CASRFGSQETQYF. CDR3 DNA: TGTGCCAGCAGGTTCGGCAGTCAAGAGACCCAGTACTTC.

The chain is built from TRBV12-3 or TRBV12-4 and TRBJ2-5; no clear D. Between the trimmed V and J ends, which lost 8 bases and 5 bases, there was a span of 9 bases. This CDR3 has 11 amino acids. The CDR3 DNA is TGTGCCAGCGGACCCCCCGAGACCCAGTACTTC. Translating gives CASGPPETQYF.

J is TRBJ1-6 and V is TRBV28; D call uncertain. The length of the CDR3 is 11 residues. V gave up 3 bases and J gave up 10 bases, with 4 bases separating them. Germline values: CDR1 MDHEN, CDR2 SYDVKM. CDR3 bases: TGTGCCAGCAGTTTCCCCTCACCCCTCCACTTT. This gives the protein CASSFPSPLHF.

For this clonotype: A junction boundary mismatches the germline segment, possibly from a read error. V gene TRBV5-1 combines with J gene TRBJ2-7; the match to TRBD1 covers 11 bases. This CDR3 is built from 14 residues. Germline V lookup: CDR1 SGHRS, CDR2 YFSETQ. CDR3 sequence (DNA): TGCGCCGGCAGACCCGGACAGGGGGCGTACGAGCATTACTTC. Residues: CAGRPGQGAYEHYF.

The V call is TRBV6-6, the J call TRBJ2-5; D not resolved. With the DNA end fitting TRBJ2-7 better, the J assignment may be wrong. CDR1 is MNHNY and CDR2 is SVGAGI in the germline V gene (reference sequence). This CDR3 has 16 residues. The CDR3: CASSYSPGGTTYEQYF. Written as DNA, the CDR3 is TGTGCCAGCAGTTACTCCCCGGGCGGCACGACCTACGAGCAGTACTTC.

This chain connects TRBV7-6 to TRBJ2-1, with TRBD2 matching over 10 bases. The V and J ends lost 1 base and 6 bases, in that order; junction bases with no gene match: 9. The CDR3 is 17 amino acids. Germline CDR1 and CDR2: SGHVS and FNYEAQ. The CDR3 bases are TGTGCCAGCAGCTTAGGGACTAGCGGCCCCCGTGGCAATGAGCAGTTCTTC. Protein sequence: CASSLGTSGPRGNEQFF.

This clonotype was seen a few times. V gene TRBV3-1 combines with J gene TRBJ2-7, with D possibly being TRBD1 or TRBD2 (5 bases each). The J call may be incorrect, as the DNA end agrees better with TRBJ2-5. Germline V gene sequence: CDR1 LGHDT, CDR2 YNNKEL (reference sequence). CDR3 size: 14 residues. The CDR3 DNA reads TGTGCCAGCAGCCAAGGCGCAGGGACGGAGACCCAGTACTTC. It translates to CASSQGAGTETQYF.

The rearrangement joins TRBV7-2 to TRBJ2-3, with 8 bases matching TRBD2. V lost 5 bases to trimming and J lost 2 bases; unmatched junction nucleotides: 9. Germline-derived CDR1 and CDR2 are SGHTA and FQGNSA. This CDR3 is 16 amino acids long. The CDR3 loop reads CASSLGGGAYTDTQYF. CDR3 nucleotides: TGTGCCAGCAGCCTCGGGGGGGGAGCCTACACAGATACGCAGTATTTT.

The chain couples TRBV7-2 to TRBJ2-2; weak D call: TRBD2 (5 bases). This CDR3 comprises 15 residues. Germline CDR1 reads SGHTA; CDR2 reads FQGNSA. Trimming shortened V by 11 bases and J by 2 bases, and 18 bases separated the two germline ends. CDR3 in DNA: TGTGCCGGGCGCATGGGCGGAGGCAACACCGGGGAGCTGTTTTTT. Translation: CAGRMGGGNTGELFF.

This rearrangement joins TRBV14 to TRBJ2-3; 7 bases fit TRBD1. This CDR3 spans 13 amino acids. Germline V CDR1 and CDR2: SGHDN, FVKESK. V was pared by 3 bases and J by 6 bases, with 3 bases of the junction left unmatched. DNA of the CDR3: TGTGCCAGCAGCCAGACAGGGTGGGATACGCAGTATTTT. Amino acid sequence: CASSQTGWDTQYF.

V usage is TRBV11-2 and J usage is TRBJ2-3; 11 positions match TRBD2. Losses at the gene ends were 3 bases for V and 6 bases for J; bases not matched to a gene: 14. Germline CDR1 SGHAT, CDR2 FQNNGV. The CDR3 covers 18 residues. CDR3 in amino acids: CASSFYSGGALLDDTQYF. The CDR3 DNA reads TGTGCCAGCAGCTTTTATAGCGGGGGGGCTCTACTGGACGATACGCAGTATTTT.

The chain has TRBV10-3 and TRBJ2-2, with 7 nucleotides matching TRBD1. CDR1 and CDR2 (germline): ENHRY, SYGVKD. This CDR3 region has 16 residues. The J segment lost 2 bases and the V segment lost 3 bases, leaving 6 bases of the junction unmatched. CDR3 residues: CAISDRQGVNTGELFF. In DNA form, the CDR3 reads TGTGCCATCAGTGATCGGCAGGGGGTAAACACCGGGGAGCTGTTTTTT.

The V gene is TRBV5-1, the J gene TRBJ2-1; unclear D gene. This CDR3 contains 15 residues. The germline V gene has CDR1 SGHRS and CDR2 YFSETQ. Trimming took off 1 base at V and 5 bases at J, with 13 bases between the two ends. The CDR3 reads CASSLIVSPDNEQFF. CDR3 coding DNA: TGCGCCAGCAGCTTGATAGTAAGCCCCGACAATGAGCAGTTCTTC. Complete variable domain (other parts from reference TRBV5-1 and TRBJ2-1): KAGVTQTPRYLIKTRGQQVTLSCSPISGHRSVSWYQQTPGQGLQFLFEYFSETQRNKGNFPGRFSGRQFSNSRSEMNVSTLELGDSALYLCASSLIVSPDNEQFFGPGTRLTVL.

This clonotype was detected only a few times. For the CDR3, the DNA is TGTGCCAGCAGCAATACTCCCGTTGAGCAGTACTTC. It codes for CASSNTPVEQYF. The chain recombines TRBV27 with TRBJ2-5; D remains unclear. V was pared by 6 bases and J by 11 bases, with 16 bases between. Germline V gene data show CDR1 as MNHEY and CDR2 as SMNVEV (reference sequence). The CDR3 covers 12 residues.

This clonotype came up a few times. The rearrangement uses TRBV20-1 and TRBJ1-2, with 7 bases identical to TRBD1. Germline CDR1 is DFQATT and CDR2 is SNEGSKA (reference sequence). CDR3 length: 12 residues. V lost 1 base to trimming and J lost 7 bases; unmatched junction nucleotides: 3. CDR3 residues: CSARGQGVGYTF. The CDR3 nucleotides read TGCAGTGCTAGAGGGCAGGGGGTTGGCTACACCTTC.

This clonotype was observed a handful of times. This rearrangement joins TRBV15 to TRBJ2-4; 13 bases are shared with TRBD2. The DNA end is a closer match to TRBJ2-7, so the J assignment may be wrong. Germline CDR1 is LNHNV and CDR2 is YYDKDF (reference sequence). This CDR3 contains 20 residues. As DNA, the CDR3 is TGTGCCACCAGCAGAGCGTTGACTAGCGGGGGGACCCCGAGTATCGGCGAGCAGTACTTC. Translation: CATSRALTSGGTPSIGEQYF.

This clonotype was detected ten times or more. The chain employs TRBV12-3 or TRBV12-4 and TRBJ1-4, with TRBD1 matching 7 bases. The CDR3 spans 13 residues. The junction had 6 bases not matched to a gene; V was cut back by 6 bases and J by 8 bases. The DNA for the CDR3 is TGTGCCAGCAGCTTCGGACAGGAGGAAAAACTGTTTTTT. It is translated as CASSFGQEEKLFF.

The chain couples TRBV6-5 to TRBJ1-2, with unresolved D. The germline V gene has CDR1 MNHEY and CDR2 SVGAGI. V was cut by 5 bases and J by 12 bases, with 13 bases left in between. The CDR3 covers 11 residues. The CDR3 protein is CASSDTTEHTF. The DNA for the CDR3 is TGTGCCAGCAGTGACACTACGGAGCACACCTTC.

The gene calls are TRBV14 and TRBJ2-3; D may be TRBD1 (6 bases). Germline loops: CDR1 SGHDN, CDR2 FVKESK. CDR3 size: 24 residues. V lost 1 base, J lost 2 bases, and 37 bases lay in between. CDR3: CASSQGGCRRRLNRAPRNTDTQYF. The CDR3 DNA sequence: TGTGCCAGCAGCCAAGGTGGTTGTCGTCGGAGGCTCAACAGGGCACCGAGAAACACAGATACGCAGTATTTT.

A few counts support this clonotype. The J gene is TRBJ2-5, the V gene TRBV20-1; D ambiguous. V was clipped by 2 bases and J by 4 bases, with 17 bases between them. The CDR3 has 15 residues. Germline V gene sequence: CDR1 DFQATT, CDR2 SNEGSKA (reference sequence). CDR3 DNA sequence: TGCAGTGCTAGACCCCCTCTATCCCCGGGAGAGACCCAGTACTTC. Translating it yields CSARPPLSPGETQYF.

There are a few counts of this clonotype. The genes are TRBV29-1 and TRBJ2-7, with D tentatively TRBD2 (6 bases). Looked up from germline, CDR1 is SQVTM and CDR2 is ANQGSEA. Trimming shortened V by 4 bases and J by 4 bases, and 11 bases separated the two germline ends. This CDR3 has 12 residues. In DNA form, the CDR3 reads TGCAGCGTTGGGGAGGCTACGTACGAGCAGTACTTC. This translates into CSVGEATYEQYF.

J is TRBJ2-7 and V is TRBV6-1; D unresolved. V was cut by 3 bases and J by 3 bases, with 6 bases left in between. The CDR3 extends over 12 amino acids. Per the germline V gene, CDR1 is MNHNS and CDR2 is SASEGT. The CDR3 sequence is CASSDRNYEQYF. For the CDR3, the DNA is TGTGCCAGCAGTGACCGGAACTACGAGCAGTACTTC.

This clonotype occurred a few times. V and J are TRBV4-1 and TRBJ1-5; D gene ambiguous. The CDR3 is 15 amino acids. CDR1 MGHRA and CDR2 YSYEKL come from the germline V gene. Trimming removed 0 bases from V and 7 bases from J, with 13 bases in between. CDR3 protein: CASSQDRAVGQPQHF. The CDR3 DNA reads TGCGCCAGCAGCCAAGATCGGGCAGTGGGACAGCCCCAGCATTTT.